Below are 12 T cell receptor beta chains sequenced from a single sample in a study of shared clonotypes between healthy human individuals. This table comes from immunoSEQ multiplex PCR, and its TCRdb copy is limited to in-frame clones, with some not included. The sample records some 980,000 clones, over 75% being singletons. Input material: memory CD4+ T cells sorted from blood. Subset: CD45RA-negative fraction. The receptors stem from a man between 18 and 35 years old in good health.

The genes are TRBV10-1 and TRBJ2-1; TRBD1 aligns across 8 bases. Germline V lookup: CDR1 WNHNN, CDR2 SYGVQD (reference sequence). The trim removed 4 bases at V and 5 bases at J, leaving 7 bases unmatched. The CDR3 length is 15 residues. CDR3 sequence (DNA): TGCGCCAGCAGTGGGACAGGGAATATACACAATGAGCAGTTCTTC. Its translation is CASSGTGNIHNEQFF.

The chain combines TRBV2 with TRBJ2-7; D may match TRBD1 or TRBD2 (5 bases each). CDR1 SNHLY and CDR2 FYNNEI come from the germline V gene. V lost 0 bases and J 9 bases, leaving 18 bases between the germline ends. The CDR3 runs to 15 residues. CDR3: CASSEAPGRLLRQYF. The CDR3 coding sequence is TGTGCCAGCAGTGAAGCGCCGGGACGACTTTTACGGCAGTACTTC. Drawing the rest from reference TRBV2 and TRBJ2-7, the complete variable domain is EPEVTQTPSHQVTQMGQEVILRCVPISNHLYFYWYRQILGQKVEFLVSFYNNEISEKSEIFDDQFSVERPDGSNFTLKIRSTKLEDSAMYFCASSEAPGRLLRQYFGPGTRLTVT.

This chain connects TRBV2 to TRBJ1-5, with D perhaps matching TRBD1 (6 bases). Per the germline V gene, CDR1 is SNHLY and CDR2 is FYNNEI. V dropped 4 bases and J dropped 7 bases, with 14 bases sitting between them. The CDR3 totals 14 residues. CDR3 amino acids: CASSGPQGYQPQHF. CDR3 in DNA: TGTGCCAGCAGTGGCCCCCAGGGGTACCAGCCCCAGCATTTT.

This clone showed up just a few times. This rearrangement joins TRBV30 to TRBJ2-1; possible D gene TRBD2, 5 bases. The ends were cut back, 1 base at V and 4 bases at J, with 14 bases in the middle. The CDR3 contains 15 residues. Germline CDR1 and CDR2: GTSNPN and SVGIG (reference sequence). CDR3: CAWSGGLGLYNEQFF. The CDR3 DNA reads as TGTGCCTGGAGTGGGGGATTAGGACTTTACAATGAGCAGTTCTTC.

The chain's CDR3 is CASSSAGRESNYGYTF. Here the CDR3 DNA reads TGTGCCAGCAGTTCGGCCGGACGCGAGTCTAACTATGGCTACACCTTC. The gene calls are TRBV6-5 and TRBJ1-2; unclear D gene. Germline CDR1 is MNHEY and CDR2 is SVGAGI. V lost 4 bases and J 0 bases, leaving 15 bases between the germline ends. There are 16 residues in the CDR3.

Notes on this clone: At the DNA level, this CDR3 is encoded by other sequences in the same sample as well. V usage is TRBV10-3 and J usage is TRBJ1-6, with 9 bases fitting TRBD1. The V gene's germline CDR1 is ENHRY and CDR2 SYGVKD. V lost 6 bases, J lost 7 bases, and 4 bases stayed unmatched. The CDR3 totals 14 residues. DNA for the CDR3: TGTGCCATCAGGGGACAGGGTGACAATTCACCCCTCCACTTT. Translated, it gives CAIRGQGDNSPLHF.

As DNA, the CDR3 is TGTGCCAGCAGCCCTATAGCGGGAGGCCGGGGCACAGATACGCAGTATTTT. Translating it yields CASSPIAGGRGTDTQYF. This rearrangement joins TRBV7-9 to TRBJ2-3; TRBD2 agrees at 10 bases. The CDR3 covers 17 residues. The ends lost 5 bases at V and 1 base at J; junction bases unmatched: 9. Per the germline V gene, CDR1 is SEHNR and CDR2 is FQNEAQ (reference sequence).

V usage is TRBV27 and J usage is TRBJ1-6, with D hard to call. This CDR3 spans 14 amino acids. CDR1 is MNHEY and CDR2 is SMNVEV in the germline V gene (reference sequence). V gave up 5 bases and J gave up 7 bases, with 12 bases separating them. The CDR3 region is CASSREPFNSPLHF. The CDR3 DNA reads as TGTGCCAGCAGTCGCGAGCCCTTCAATTCACCCCTCCACTTT.

As regards this clone: At the DNA level, this CDR3 is encoded by other sequences in the same sample as well. The chain uses TRBV9 and TRBJ2-7, with 9 bases lining up with TRBD2. There are 15 residues in the CDR3. Germline V gives CDR1 SGDLS, CDR2 YYNGEE. The V segment lost 3 bases and the J segment 1 base; nucleotides outside the gene matches: 5. CDR3 bases: TGTGCCAGCAGCGGTAGCGGGAGTTTATCCTACGAGCAGTACTTC. This encodes CASSGSGSLSYEQYF.

Worth noting for this clone: This could be a read error, since a much larger clone is one nucleotide away. The chain couples TRBV5-6 to TRBJ1-1; 8 bases map to TRBD1. The CDR3 runs to 14 residues. Germline-derived CDR1 and CDR2 are SGHDT and YYEEEE. The J segment lost 1 base and the V segment lost 3 bases, leaving 2 bases of the junction unmatched. The CDR3 region is CASSSGTGNTEAFF. The CDR3, as DNA: TGTGCCAGCAGCTCTGGGACAGGGAACACTGAAGCTTTCTTT.

This clone was detected only a few times. The chain combines TRBV5-1 with TRBJ2-1, with 9 bases fitting TRBD2. Germline V gene data show CDR1 as SGHRS and CDR2 as YFSETQ. Unmatched junction bases numbered 7, after V lost 4 bases and J lost 5 bases. The CDR3 is made up of 15 amino acids. CDR3 amino acids: CASSAGGGRDNEQFF. CDR3 DNA: TGCGCCAGCAGCGCCGGGGGCGGGAGGGACAATGAGCAGTTCTTC.

This clone was counted many times. The V gene is TRBV6-6, the J gene TRBJ1-1; D is uncertain. CDR3 length equals 13 residues. V was trimmed by 6 bases and J by 3 bases, leaving 11 bases between them. Germline CDR1 MNHNY, CDR2 SVGAGI (reference sequence). The CDR3: CASSVDQDTEAFF. CDR3 DNA sequence: TGTGCCAGCAGCGTCGACCAGGACACTGAAGCTTTCTTT.